What follows is one T cell receptor (beta chain) and its context. The target of this receptor is not known. Qualities for individual bases were not recorded, and no much larger clone is one base off. This specimen belongs to a study of immunodeficiency (dated by TCRdb to the late 2010s). Regarding the study in general: Repertoire analysis was done to look for VDJ recombination defects and oligoclonality.

Genomic DNA was isolated using the QIAamp DNA Blood Mini Kit and then sent out for immunoSEQ repertoire analysis. Using a standard quantity of genomic DNA template, multiplex PCR was run to amplify the CDR3 regions. The PCR products underwent sequencing on an Illumina platform. Processing in the source paper ran as follows. Sequences were mapped to a reference, using V, D and J gene definitions from IMGT. A nearest-neighbor clustering algorithm merged closely related sequences to remove PCR and sequencing errors. V, D and J usage was examined in productive unique and total sequences using ImmunoSEQ Analyzer tools along with R version 3.6.1. The source is immuneACCESS, and TCRdb retained only in-frame sequences with V and J called. Part of the clones is not carried over; for the studies checked, unresolved V genes explain less than half of this, and the remainder is unexplained. The V and J calls and clone size were taken over from that table, and D and trimming were inferred from the DNA. Across this sample there are about 3,600 clones, with about 93% seen only once. The ten largest clonotypes hold over 3.5% of the sample.

Before TCR sequencing, CD3+CD4+ T cells were sorted out of fresh PBMCs. The CDR3 starts with the cysteine, ends with the phenylalanine, and has 13 residues. Of the read, only the CDR3 DNA is kept; its 39 bases are in frame from base 1. Trimming at the junction amounts to 9 bases on V and 0 bases on J, and the germline ends lie 9 bases apart. CDR1 LNHDA and CDR2 SQIVND are derived from the germline V gene (reference sequence). General study outcomes and caveats: Based on top-100 and total clonotype frequencies, severe oligoclonality showed up in patient CD8+ T cells, whereas patient CD4+ T cells did not show severe oligoclonality. V-J pairing and productive entropy of CD4+ T cells appeared to be similar between patients and controls. In entropy comparisons, n=3 (open circles) was shown for patients versus healthy controls, and a thymic development effect was only suggested as possible.

The material sequenced was CD4+ T cells from blood. Recombination joined TRBV19 with TRBJ1-5, with the D gene uncertain. The TCR originated in a human donor in good health. The CDR3 region: CASQVSSNQPQHF. The nucleotide sequence is given as TGTGCCAGCCAGGTCTCTAGCAATCAGCCCCAGCATTTT.